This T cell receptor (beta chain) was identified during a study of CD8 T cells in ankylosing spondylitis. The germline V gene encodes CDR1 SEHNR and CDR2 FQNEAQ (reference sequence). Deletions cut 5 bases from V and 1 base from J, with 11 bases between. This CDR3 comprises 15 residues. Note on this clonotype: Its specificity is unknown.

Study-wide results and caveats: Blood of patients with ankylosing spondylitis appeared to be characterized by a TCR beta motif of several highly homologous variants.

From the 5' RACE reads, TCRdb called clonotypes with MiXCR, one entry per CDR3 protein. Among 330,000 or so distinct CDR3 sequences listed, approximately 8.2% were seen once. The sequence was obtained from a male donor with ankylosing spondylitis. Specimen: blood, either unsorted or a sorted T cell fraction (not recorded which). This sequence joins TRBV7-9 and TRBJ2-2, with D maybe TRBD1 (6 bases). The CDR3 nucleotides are TGTGCCAGCAGCCCCGCGACAGGGAACACCGGGGAGCTGTTTTTT. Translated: CASSPATGNTGELFF.